The 10 T cell receptor beta chains listed next were all sequenced from one sample in a study of cytomegalovirus exposure and HLA in healthy donors. Primers for the PCR totalled 60 Vbeta and 13 Jbeta. Sequencing used immunoSEQ multiplex PCR; TCRdb keeps in-frame clones, though not all of them. The sample features about 140,000 clones, with over 2% in its top ten. The sample comprised PBMCs. These receptors were obtained from a woman between 18 and 30 years old in good health and CMV-seronegative.

V is TRBV5-1 and J is TRBJ2-1; D might be TRBD2 (5 bases). The germline V gene has CDR1 SGHRS and CDR2 YFSETQ. This CDR3 is built from 16 residues. V was pared by 5 bases and J by 6 bases, with 21 bases between. In DNA form, the CDR3 reads TGCGCCAGCAGTTATCAAATCGGTTCGGGGAGCAATGAGCAGTTCTTC. Translated, it gives CASSYQIGSGSNEQFF. Full variable domain (missing parts from reference TRBV5-1 and TRBJ2-1): KAGVTQTPRYLIKTRGQQVTLSCSPISGHRSVSWYQQTPGQGLQFLFEYFSETQRNKGNFPGRFSGRQFSNSRSEMNVSTLELGDSALYLCASSYQIGSGSNEQFFGPGTRLTVL.

V usage is TRBV6-1 and J usage is TRBJ1-3; 9 nucleotides align to TRBD1. The CDR3 has 16 amino acids. Trimming at V came to 1 base and at J to 4 bases, leaving 5 bases not matched to a gene. Looked up from germline, CDR1 is MNHNS and CDR2 is SASEGT. CDR3 in amino acids: CASSEGPDRGGNTIYF. CDR3 DNA: TGTGCCAGCAGTGAAGGCCCGGACAGGGGAGGAAACACCATATATTTT.

V and J are TRBV5-1 and TRBJ2-3; D perhaps matches TRBD1 (5 bases). The CDR3 sequence is 16 residues long. V lost 0 bases, J lost 2 bases, and 13 bases lay in between. Germline CDR1 and CDR2: SGHRS and YFSETQ. In DNA, the CDR3 is TGCGCCAGCAGCTTGGAAGGGGCACTGACCACAGATACGCAGTATTTT. Its translation: CASSLEGALTTDTQYF.

The chain employs TRBV4-1 and TRBJ2-1, with 16 nucleotides matching TRBD2. The CDR3 loop spans 17 amino acids. Per the germline V gene, CDR1 is MGHRA and CDR2 is YSYEKL. J was trimmed by 10 bases and V by 3 bases; bases with no gene match: 9. CDR3 region: CASSQGLAGGPIREQFF. CDR3 coding DNA: TGCGCCAGCAGCCAGGGACTAGCGGGAGGGCCCATAAGAGAGCAGTTCTTC.

Concerning this clone: Other DNA sequences in this specimen translate into the identical CDR3. The chain joins TRBV7-3 to TRBJ2-2; D gene uncertain. CDR3 length: 14 amino acids. Between the trimmed V and J ends, which lost 1 base and 2 bases, there was a span of 5 bases. Germline loops: CDR1 SGHTA, CDR2 FQGTGA. In DNA form, the CDR3 reads TGTGCCAGCAGCTTAAACAGAAACACCGGGGAGCTGTTTTTT. Encoded protein: CASSLNRNTGELFF.

This chain uses TRBV6-5 with TRBJ1-2; TRBD1 aligns across 7 bases. The length of the CDR3 is 12 residues. Germline CDR1 is MNHEY and CDR2 is SVGAGI. V was pared by 6 bases and J by 5 bases, with 3 bases of the junction left unmatched. The CDR3 protein is CASSNRGYGYTF. As DNA, the CDR3 is TGTGCCAGCAGCAACAGGGGTTATGGCTACACCTTC.

The V call is TRBV13, the J call TRBJ2-3; TRBD2 agrees at 8 bases. Per germline, CDR1 PRHDT and CDR2 FYEKMQ (reference sequence). The ends lost 6 bases at V and 2 bases at J; junction bases unmatched: 4. The CDR3 spans 14 residues. CDR3 sequence: CASSVAGNTDTQYF. The CDR3 nucleotides are TGTGCCAGCAGTGTAGCGGGAAACACAGATACGCAGTATTTT.

The chain links TRBV27 to TRBJ1-1, with D possibly matching TRBD1 (5 bases). V was shortened by 3 bases and J by 3 bases, with 8 bases between the two germline ends. Germline values: CDR1 MNHEY, CDR2 SMNVEV (reference sequence). CDR3 size: 13 residues. In DNA, the CDR3 is TGTGCCAGCAGTTTTACGGGGGACACTGAAGCTTTCTTT. Translating it yields CASSFTGDTEAFF.

The chain recombines TRBV19 with TRBJ1-5; 10 bases are shared with TRBD1. With 6 bases clipped from V and 3 bases from J, the junction kept 5 bases outside the gene matches. CDR1 LNHDA and CDR2 SQIVND come from the germline V gene (reference sequence). This CDR3 has 15 amino acids. CDR3 in DNA: TGTGCCAGTAGGAGGGACAGGGGCGCCAATCAGCCCCAGCATTTT. Translation gives CASRRDRGANQPQHF.

V is TRBV13 and J is TRBJ1-1, with D possibly TRBD1 on 5 matching bases. CDR1 is PRHDT, CDR2 FYEKMQ, per germline (reference sequence). The V end lost 0 bases, the J end lost 8 bases, and 13 bases lay between the germline ends. The CDR3 spans 14 residues. The DNA for the CDR3 is TGTGCCAGCAGCTTAGGTCGACGGGGGGAAGAAGCTTTCTTT. Its translation is CASSLGRRGEEAFF.